The 5 T cell receptor beta chains below all came from one sample that was sequenced in a study of blood T cell repertoires in COVID-19. Sequenced by immunoSEQ multiplex PCR; TCRdb stores in-frame clones only, minus some. The repertoire consists of 300,000 to 450,000 clones, with approximately 77% occurring once and the leading ten covering more than 0.85%. The sample taken for sequencing was peripheral blood. The receptors were sampled from a human donor with acute or convalescent COVID-19. The donor label of this sample is uncertain.

The rearrangement uses TRBV28 and TRBJ1-1; tentatively, D is TRBD1 (6 bases). Trimming removed 7 bases at V and 5 bases at J, with 26 bases between. CDR1 MDHEN and CDR2 SYDVKM come from the germline V gene. The CDR3 length is 17 residues. The CDR3 DNA is TGTGCCAGCACCCTAGGGGGGGCGCTTGATCCGGGGACTGAAGCTTTCTTT. It is translated as CASTLGGALDPGTEAFF.

This chain connects TRBV7-8 to TRBJ1-1, with TRBD1 matching over 10 bases. Losses at the gene ends were 5 bases for V and 3 bases for J; bases not matched to a gene: 12. The CDR3 loop spans 17 amino acids. Germline CDR1 is SGHVS and CDR2 is FQNEAQ. In DNA form, the CDR3 reads TGTGCCAGCAGCCCGCGGGACAGGGGATTTTTGGACACTGAAGCTTTCTTT. This sequence encodes CASSPRDRGFLDTEAFF.

The chain couples TRBV21-1 to TRBJ2-5; the table's D call of TRBD2 was not tested on the DNA. TRBV21-1 counts as a pseudogene. The CDR3 sequence is 17 residues long. This CDR3 reads CASSKDKLAGRGETQYF. The CDR3, as DNA: TGTGCCAGCAGCAAAGACAAACTAGCGGGAAGAGGAGAGACCCAGTACTTC.

The chain joins TRBV7-6 to TRBJ2-1, with 7 bases fitting TRBD1. Germline CDR1 is SGHVS and CDR2 is FNYEAQ. J was trimmed by 2 bases and V by 5 bases; bases with no gene match: 6. This CDR3 is built from 15 residues. The CDR3 sequence: CASSTNRGAYNEQFF. The CDR3 DNA follows: TGTGCCAGCAGCACCAACAGGGGCGCCTACAATGAGCAGTTCTTC. Full variable domain (remainder filled in from reference TRBV7-6 and TRBJ2-1): GAGVSQSPRYKVTKRGQDVALRCDPISGHVSLYWYRQALGQGPEFLTYFNYEAQQDKSGLPNDRFSAERPEGSISTLTIQRTEQRDSAMYRCASSTNRGAYNEQFFGPGTRLTVL.

The CDR3 loop is CASSEAVQGLAQYF. As DNA, the CDR3 is TGTGCCAGCAGTGAAGCGGTCCAGGGCCTCGCCCAGTACTTC. This sequence joins TRBV2 and TRBJ2-7, with D perhaps TRBD1 (5 bases). Germline values: CDR1 SNHLY, CDR2 FYNNEI. V lost 0 bases and J lost 10, with 16 bases in between. The CDR3 sequence is 14 residues long.